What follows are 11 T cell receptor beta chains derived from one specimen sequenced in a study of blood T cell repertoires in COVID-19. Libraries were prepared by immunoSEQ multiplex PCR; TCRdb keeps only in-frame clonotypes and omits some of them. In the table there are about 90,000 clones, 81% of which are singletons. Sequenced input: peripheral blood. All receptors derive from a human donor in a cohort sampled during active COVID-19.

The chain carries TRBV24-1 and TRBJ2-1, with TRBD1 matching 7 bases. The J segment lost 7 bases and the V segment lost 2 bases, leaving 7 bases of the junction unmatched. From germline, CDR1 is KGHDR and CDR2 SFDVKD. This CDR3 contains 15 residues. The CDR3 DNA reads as TGTGCCACCAGTGATTCGACAGGGAAGCGGAATGAGCAGTTCTTC. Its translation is CATSDSTGKRNEQFF.

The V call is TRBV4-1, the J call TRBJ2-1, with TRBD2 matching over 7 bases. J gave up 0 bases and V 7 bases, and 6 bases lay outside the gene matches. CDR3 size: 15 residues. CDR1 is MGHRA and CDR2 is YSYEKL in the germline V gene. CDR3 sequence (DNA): TGCGCCAGCACCTTTACTAGCGCCTCCTACAATGAGCAGTTCTTC. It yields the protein CASTFTSASYNEQFF.

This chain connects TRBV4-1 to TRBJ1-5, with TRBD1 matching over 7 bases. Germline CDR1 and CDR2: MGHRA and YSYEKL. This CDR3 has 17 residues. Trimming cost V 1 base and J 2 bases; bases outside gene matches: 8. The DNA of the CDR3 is TGCGCCAGCAGCCAAGGCGTCAGGGGGAGACGCAATCAGCCCCAGCATTTT. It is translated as CASSQGVRGRRNQPQHF.

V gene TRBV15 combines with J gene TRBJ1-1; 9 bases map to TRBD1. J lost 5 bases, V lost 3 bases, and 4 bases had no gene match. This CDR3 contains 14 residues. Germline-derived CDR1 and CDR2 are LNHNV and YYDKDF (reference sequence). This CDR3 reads CATSRTGTGTEAFF. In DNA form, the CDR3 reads TGTGCCACCAGCAGGACCGGGACAGGGACTGAAGCTTTCTTT.

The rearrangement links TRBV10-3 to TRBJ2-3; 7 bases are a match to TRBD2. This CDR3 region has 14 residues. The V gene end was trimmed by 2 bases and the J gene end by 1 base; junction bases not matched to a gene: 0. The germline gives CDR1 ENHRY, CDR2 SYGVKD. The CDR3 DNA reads TGTGCCATCAGTGAGGGGGGGGGCACAGATACGCAGTATTTT. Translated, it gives CAISEGGGTDTQYF.

CDR3 coding DNA: TGTGCCAGCAGCTTAGCGACAGCCATGAACACTGAAGCTTTCTTT. Its translation is CASSLATAMNTEAFF. The rearrangement uses TRBV11-1 and TRBJ1-1; a weak D match, TRBD1 (5 bases). The CDR3 covers 15 residues. In germline, CDR1 is SGHAT, CDR2 FQDESV (reference sequence). V lost 0 bases, J lost 0 bases, and 8 bases lay in between.

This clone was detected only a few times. DNA for the CDR3: TGTGCCAGCAGTTACTCCATAACTCCAGGCAATGAGCAGTTCTTC. Encoded protein: CASSYSITPGNEQFF. The J gene is TRBJ2-1, the V gene TRBV6-5; D gene unclear. Germline CDR1 MNHEY, CDR2 SVGAGI. CDR3 length: 15 residues. V lost 0 bases to trimming and J lost 6 bases, with 12 bases between them.

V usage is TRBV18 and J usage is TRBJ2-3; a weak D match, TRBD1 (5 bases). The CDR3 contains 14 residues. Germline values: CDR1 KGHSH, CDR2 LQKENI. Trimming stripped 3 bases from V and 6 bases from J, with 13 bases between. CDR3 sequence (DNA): TGTGCCAGCTCACCTCCGACAGTTATCGATACGCAGTATTTT. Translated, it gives CASSPPTVIDTQYF.

CDR3 DNA: TGTGCCTGGAACAAGGGGGTGAACACTGAAGCTTTCTTT. Translated: CAWNKGVNTEAFF. V and J are TRBV30 and TRBJ1-1; tentatively, D is TRBD1 (6 bases). This CDR3 comprises 13 residues. Trimming shortened V by 4 bases and J by 0 bases, and 9 bases separated the two germline ends. CDR1 and CDR2 (germline): GTSNPN, SVGIG (reference sequence). Full variable domain (missing parts from reference TRBV30 and TRBJ1-1): SQTIHQWPATLVQPVGSPLSLECTVEGTSNPNLYWYRQAAGRGLQLLFYSVGIGQISSEVPQNLSASRPQDRQFILSSKKLLLSDSGFYLCAWNKGVNTEAFFGQGTRLTVV.

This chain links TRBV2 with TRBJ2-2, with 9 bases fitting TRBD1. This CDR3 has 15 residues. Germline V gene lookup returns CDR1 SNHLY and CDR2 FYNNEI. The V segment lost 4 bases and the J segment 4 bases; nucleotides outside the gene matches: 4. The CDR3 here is CASSVRGQGTGELFF. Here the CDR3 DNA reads TGTGCCAGCAGTGTCAGGGGACAGGGCACCGGGGAGCTGTTTTTT. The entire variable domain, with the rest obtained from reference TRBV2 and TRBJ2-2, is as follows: EPEVTQTPSHQVTQMGQEVILRCVPISNHLYFYWYRQILGQKVEFLVSFYNNEISEKSEIFDDQFSVERPDGSNFTLKIRSTKLEDSAMYFCASSVRGQGTGELFFGEGSRLTVL.

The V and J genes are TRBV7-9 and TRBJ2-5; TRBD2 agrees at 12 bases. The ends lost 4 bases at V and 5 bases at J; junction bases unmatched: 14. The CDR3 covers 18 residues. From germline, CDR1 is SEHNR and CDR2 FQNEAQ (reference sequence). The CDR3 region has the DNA TGTGCCAGCAGCTCCGGGACTAGCGGGTTCATACCAGGGGAGACCCAGTACTTC. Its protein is CASSSGTSGFIPGETQYF.